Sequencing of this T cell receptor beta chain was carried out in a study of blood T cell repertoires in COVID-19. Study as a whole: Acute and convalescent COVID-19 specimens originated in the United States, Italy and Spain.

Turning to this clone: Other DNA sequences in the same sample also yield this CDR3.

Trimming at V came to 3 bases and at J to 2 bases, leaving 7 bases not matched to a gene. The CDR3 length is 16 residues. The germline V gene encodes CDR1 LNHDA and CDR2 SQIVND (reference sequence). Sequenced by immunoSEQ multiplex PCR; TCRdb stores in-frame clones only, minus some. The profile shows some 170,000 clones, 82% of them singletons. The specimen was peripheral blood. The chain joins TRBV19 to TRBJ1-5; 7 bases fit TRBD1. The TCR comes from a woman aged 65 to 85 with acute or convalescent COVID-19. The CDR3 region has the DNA TGTGCCAGTAGTATCAGGACCGGGACAGGCAATCAGCCCCAGCATTTT. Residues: CASSIRTGTGNQPQHF.